The clone carrying this T cell receptor beta chain was seen more than once but under ten times. The data were taken from a study of blood T cell repertoires in COVID-19. Study-level background: PBMCs, B-cell-depleted T cells, or T cells were the source of the cDNA or gDNA that made up the material.

In the authors' workflow: Nucleated cell number was recorded as an estimate derived from reference gene primer amplification. Profiling relied on immunoSEQ multiplex PCR, and the TCRdb table lists in-frame clones only, not all of them. V, J and clone size are those of that table, while D and trimming were read from the DNA. Here the sample spans around 300,000 clones, approximately 88% being singletons. This study enrolled people aged about 18 to 100 from about two dozen US geographic areas. Recovered participants had two consecutive negative NP/OP PCR tests, healthcare professional clearance, or symptom resolution. In germline, CDR1 is LGHDT, CDR2 YNNKEL (reference sequence). Germline trimming cut 0 bases from V and 8 bases from J; bases unmatched to any gene: 21. There are 20 residues in the CDR3.

This receptor was taken from a woman younger than 45 who had recovered from COVID-19. The chain carries TRBV3-1 (or the pseudogene TRBV3-2) and TRBJ2-1, with 8 bases fitting TRBD1. The specimen sequenced was PBMCs or T cells enriched from blood (not recorded which). DNA of the CDR3: TGTGCCAGCAGCCAAGACCCTCCTGTGGGTCGGGCAGGGGGCTTGGATGAGCAGTTCTTC. This sequence encodes CASSQDPPVGRAGGLDEQFF.